This T cell receptor (beta chain) originates from a study of shared clonotypes between healthy human individuals. Sorted-subset replicate PCRs used roughly 220 ng DNA, about 30,000 T cell genomes. Assay used: immunoSEQ multiplex PCR; TCRdb lists only in-frame clones, some missing. The table includes some 1,600,000 clones, approximately 98% detected once. Notes on this clone: Its antigen is not known.

Whole-study findings and limits: Blood alone was sampled, and tissue repertoires likely differ. In general, naive subsets displayed greater estimated richness than memory subsets did.

V lost 7 bases, J lost 3 bases, and 15 bases lay in between. Germline lookup yields CDR1 LNHDA and CDR2 SQIVND (reference sequence). The CDR3 runs to 15 residues. The chain uses TRBV19 and TRBJ1-4, with D possibly being TRBD1 (6 bases). The receptor was isolated from a man aged 25 to 45 in good health. Sequencing was performed on naive CD4+ T cells sorted from blood. Subset specified: CD45RA+ positively selected. CDR3 bases: TGTGCCAGTAAGGGCCATGGGACATCTAATGAAAAACTGTTTTTT. This sequence encodes CASKGHGTSNEKLFF. The variable domain in full, with the rest retrieved from reference TRBV19 and TRBJ1-4, is DGGITQSPKYLFRKEGQNVTLSCEQNLNHDAMYWYRQDPGQGLRLIYYSQIVNDFQKGDIAEGYSVSREKKESFPLTVTSAQKNPTAFYLCASKGHGTSNEKLFFGSGTQLSVL.